This T cell receptor (beta chain) was obtained from a study of T-cell reconstitution after alpha-beta-depleted transplantation in children. A TCRbeta library incorporating unique molecular identifiers was prepared. From the PCR reads, TCRdb called clonotypes with MiXCR, one entry per CDR3 protein. The data hold more than 200,000 distinct CDR3 sequences, with roughly a sixth observed a single time. This CDR3 comprises 15 residues. Germline V gene sequence: CDR1 LNHDA, CDR2 SQIVND (reference sequence). V shed 7 bases, J shed 5 bases, and the junction held 8 bases outside the gene matches. The material was PBMCs, mostly from graft donor cells, obtained 360 days after TCRalphabeta/CD19-depleted stem cell transplant. The chain links TRBV19 to TRBJ1-5; the match to TRBD1 covers 10 bases. The source of this sequence is a male patient aged 2-10 years who had a stem cell transplant for acute lymphoblastic leukemia, so the T cells may come from the graft donor. Here the CDR3 DNA reads TGTGCCAGTAAGGGGGGACAGGGGTCCCATCAGCCCCAGCATTTT. This translates into CASKGGQGSHQPQHF.